The present T cell receptor (beta chain) was sequenced within a study of monozygotic twins with cystic fibrosis. The repertoire was sequenced with immunoSEQ multiplex PCR; TCRdb's copy has only in-frame clones and lacks some. The sample shows 30,000 to 35,000 clones, around 96% of them seen only once. The V end lost 6 bases, the J end lost 2 bases, and 17 bases lay between the germline ends. Per germline, CDR1 LNHNV and CDR2 YYDKDF (reference sequence). The CDR3 totals 16 residues. Input material: blood. V usage is TRBV15 and J usage is TRBJ2-1; D may match TRBD1 or TRBD2 (5 bases each). The clonotype was recovered from a girl under 10 years old with cystic fibrosis. The CDR3 reads CATRDPGTKTYNEQFF. As DNA, the CDR3 is TGTGCCACCAGGGATCCCGGGACGAAGACCTACAATGAGCAGTTCTTC. Full variable domain (outside the CDR3, taken from reference TRBV15 and TRBJ2-1): DAMVIQNPRYQVTQFGKPVTLSCSQTLNHNVMYWYQQKSSQAPKLLFHYYDKDFNNEADTPDNFQSRRPNTSFCFLDIRSPGLGDTAMYLCATRDPGTKTYNEQFFGPGTRLTVL.